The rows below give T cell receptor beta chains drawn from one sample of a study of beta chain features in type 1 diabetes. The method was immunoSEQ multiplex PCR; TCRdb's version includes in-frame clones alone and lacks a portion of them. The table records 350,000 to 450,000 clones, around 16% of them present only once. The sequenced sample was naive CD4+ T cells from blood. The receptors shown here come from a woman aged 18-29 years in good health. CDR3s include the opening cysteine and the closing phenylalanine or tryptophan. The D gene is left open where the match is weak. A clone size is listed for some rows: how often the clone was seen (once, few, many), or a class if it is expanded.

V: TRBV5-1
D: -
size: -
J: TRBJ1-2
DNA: TGCGCCAGCAGCTTGGCCACGGACTTCTATGGCTACACCTTC
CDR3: CASSLATDFYGYTF

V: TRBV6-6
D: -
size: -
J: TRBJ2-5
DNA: TGTGCCAGCAGTTACGTGGCGGACAGGACCCAGTACTTC
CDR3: CASSYVADRTQYF

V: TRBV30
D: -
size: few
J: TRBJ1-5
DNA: TGTGCCTGGAGTGGAAGACGGACAGAGCCCCAGCATTTT
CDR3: CAWSGRRTEPQHF

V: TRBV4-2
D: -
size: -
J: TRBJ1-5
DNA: TGTGCCAGCAGCCAAGAGGGAGGGCAGTATCAGCCCCAGCATTTT
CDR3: CASSQEGGQYQPQHF

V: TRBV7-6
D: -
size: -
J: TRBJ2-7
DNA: TGTGCCAGCAGCTTAGTAGGGGGCTACGAGCAGTACTTC
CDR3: CASSLVGGYEQYF

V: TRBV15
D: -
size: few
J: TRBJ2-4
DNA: TGTGCCACCAGCAGAGATCGCAGGGCCCCGCACATTCAGTACTTC
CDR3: CATSRDRRAPHIQYF

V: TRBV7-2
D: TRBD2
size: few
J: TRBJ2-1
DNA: TGTGCCAGCAGCTCCTCATTAGCGGGAGTAAGGAATGAGCAGTTCTTC
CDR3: CASSSSLAGVRNEQFF

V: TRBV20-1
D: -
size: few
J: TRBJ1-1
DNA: TGCAGTGCTACCCGTCCCGAAGCTTTCTTT
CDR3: CSATRPEAFF

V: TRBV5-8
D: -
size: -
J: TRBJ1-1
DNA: TGTGCCAGCACCCTTGGGCGGGCCAACACTGAAGCTTTCTTT
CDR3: CASTLGRANTEAFF

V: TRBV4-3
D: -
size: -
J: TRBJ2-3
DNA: TGCGCCAGCAGCCAAGGGGCAGGAGGAGGGGGCACAGATACGCAGTATTTT
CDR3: CASSQGAGGGGTDTQYF

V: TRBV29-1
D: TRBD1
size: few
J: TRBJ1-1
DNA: TGCATGGCCAGGGGGGAGGAAGCTTTCTTT
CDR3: CMARGEEAFF

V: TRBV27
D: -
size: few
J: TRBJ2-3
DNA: TGTGCCAGCAGAGCCCTCAGCACAGATACGCAGTATTTT
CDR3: CASRALSTDTQYF

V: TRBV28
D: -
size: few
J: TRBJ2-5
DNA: TGTGCCAGCGGACTAAGGGAGACCCAGTACTTC
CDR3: CASGLRETQYF

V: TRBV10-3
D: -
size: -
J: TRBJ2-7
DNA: TGTGCCATCAGTGGGACAGAGTTCTACTACGAGCAGTACTTC
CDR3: CAISGTEFYYEQYF

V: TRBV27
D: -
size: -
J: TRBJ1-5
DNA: TGTGCCAGCAGTTTGTCTAGCGGGATCAATCAGCCCCAGCATTTT
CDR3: CASSLSSGINQPQHF

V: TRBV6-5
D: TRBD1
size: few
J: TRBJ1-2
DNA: TGTGCCAGCAGTACAGCAGGGGGCCACTATGGCTACACCTTC
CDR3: CASSTAGGHYGYTF

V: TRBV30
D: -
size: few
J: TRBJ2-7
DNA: TGTGCCTGGAGTATAGTTCCCTACGAGCAGTACTTC
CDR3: CAWSIVPYEQYF

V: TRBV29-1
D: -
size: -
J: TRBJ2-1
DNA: TGCAGCGTTCCCTTTAGAGGTGAGCAGTTCTTC
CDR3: CSVPFRGEQFF

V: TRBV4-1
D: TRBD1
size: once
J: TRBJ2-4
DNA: TGCGCCAGCAGCAAAGGCCGGGACAGTGACATTCAGTACTTC
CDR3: CASSKGRDSDIQYF

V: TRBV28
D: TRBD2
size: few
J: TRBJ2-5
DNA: TGTGCCAGCAGCCCGGGGGGTGCCGGGGGGACCCAGTACTTC
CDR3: CASSPGGAGGTQYF

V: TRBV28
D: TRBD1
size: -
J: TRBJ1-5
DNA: TGTGCCAGCAGGGCGACAGGGTATCACGGGCAGCCCCAGCATTTT
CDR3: CASRATGYHGQPQHF

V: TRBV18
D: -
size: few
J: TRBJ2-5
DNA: TGTGCCAGCTCACCAACAGGGTCTAGAGAGACCCAGTACTTC
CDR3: CASSPTGSRETQYF

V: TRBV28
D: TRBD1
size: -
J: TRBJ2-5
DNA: TGTGCCCTCGGGACAGGGGGGGAAGAGACCCAGTACTTC
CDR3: CALGTGGEETQYF

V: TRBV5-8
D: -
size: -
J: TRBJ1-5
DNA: TGTGCCAGCAGCGCCACGCTCGGGACACACAATCAGCCCCAGCATTTT
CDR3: CASSATLGTHNQPQHF

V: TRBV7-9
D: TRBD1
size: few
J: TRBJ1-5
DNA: TGTGCCAGCAGCTTAGGAGGGACAGGGAATCAGCCCCAGCATTTT
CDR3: CASSLGGTGNQPQHF

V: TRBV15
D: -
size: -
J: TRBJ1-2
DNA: TGTGCCACCAGCAGAGCCAGGGGCTACTATGGCTACACCTTC
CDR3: CATSRARGYYGYTF

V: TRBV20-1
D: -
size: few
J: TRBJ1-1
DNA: TGCAGTGCTGGTCACACCACTGAAGCTTTCTTT
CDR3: CSAGHTTEAFF

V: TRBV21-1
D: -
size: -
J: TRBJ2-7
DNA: TGTGCCAGTGGCTGCTGGAGGCACGAGCAGTACTTC
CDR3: CASGCWRHEQYF

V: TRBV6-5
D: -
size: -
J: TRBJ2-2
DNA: TGTGCCAGCAGTTATTGGGCTACGAACACCGGGGAGCTGTTTTTT
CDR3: CASSYWATNTGELFF

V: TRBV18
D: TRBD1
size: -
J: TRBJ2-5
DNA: TGTGCCAGCTCACCATATAGGCAGGGGGATGAGACCCAGTACTTC
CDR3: CASSPYRQGDETQYF

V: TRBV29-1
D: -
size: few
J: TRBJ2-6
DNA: TGCAGCGTTGAGGCGGGTACCGCTGGGGCCAACGTCCTGACTTTC
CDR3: CSVEAGTAGANVLTF

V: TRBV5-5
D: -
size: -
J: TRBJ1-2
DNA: TGTGCCAGCAGCTTGACAGTAACTAACTATGGCTACACCTTC
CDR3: CASSLTVTNYGYTF

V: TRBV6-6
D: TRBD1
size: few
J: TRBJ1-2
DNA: TGTGCCAGCAGGGGGGGACAGGGACAGATATCGGATGGCTACACCTTC
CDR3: CASRGGQGQISDGYTF

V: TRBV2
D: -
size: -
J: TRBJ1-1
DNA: TGTGCCAGCTTACCTACCGGGGTGAACACTGAAGCTTTCTTT
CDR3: CASLPTGVNTEAFF

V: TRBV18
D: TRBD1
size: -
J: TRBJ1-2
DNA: TGTGCCAGCTCACCATCGACAGGGGGCTATGGCTACACCTTC
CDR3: CASSPSTGGYGYTF

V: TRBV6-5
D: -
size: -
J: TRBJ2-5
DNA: TGTGCCAGCAGTGGGGGGTTTGGGGAGACCCAGTACTTC
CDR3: CASSGGFGETQYF

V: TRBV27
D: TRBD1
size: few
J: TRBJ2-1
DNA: TGTGCCAGCAGAAAGGCCTCCGGGACAGACTACAATGAGCAGTTCTTC
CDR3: CASRKASGTDYNEQFF

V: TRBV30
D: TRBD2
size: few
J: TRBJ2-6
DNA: TGTGCCTGGAGAGGGACTAGCGGGAGCCTAATTCACTCTGGGGCCAACGTCCTGACTTTC
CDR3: CAWRGTSGSLIHSGANVLTF

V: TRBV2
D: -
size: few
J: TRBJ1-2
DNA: TGTGCCAGCAGTGTTCGGGGGGGAGATGGCTACACCTTC
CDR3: CASSVRGGDGYTF

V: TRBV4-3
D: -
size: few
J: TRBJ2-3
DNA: TGCGCCAGCAGCCAGGCCGGTGGAGGGAGGACAGATACGCAGTATTTT
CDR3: CASSQAGGGRTDTQYF

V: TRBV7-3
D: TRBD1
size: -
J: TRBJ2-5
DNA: TGTGCCAGCAGCTATTCACCAGGGGGCGGTGAGACCCAGTACTTC
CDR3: CASSYSPGGGETQYF

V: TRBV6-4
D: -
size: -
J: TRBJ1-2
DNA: TGTGCCAGCAGTGAACAATTTCTACAGGGAACCCTCTATGGCTACACCTTC
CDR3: CASSEQFLQGTLYGYTF

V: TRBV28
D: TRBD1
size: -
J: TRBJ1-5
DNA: TGTGCCAGCAGTTCGACAGGGGGTCAGCCCCAGCATTTT
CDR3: CASSSTGGQPQHF

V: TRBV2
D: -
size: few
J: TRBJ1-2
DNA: TGTGCCGGAGACAGTTCTCCGGAGGGCTACACCTTC
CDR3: CAGDSSPEGYTF

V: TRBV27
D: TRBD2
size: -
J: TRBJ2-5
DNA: TGTGCCAGCAGTTTAAACCGGGGGGGAGAGACCCAGTACTTC
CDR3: CASSLNRGGETQYF

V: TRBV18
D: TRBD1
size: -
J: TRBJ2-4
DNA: TGTGCCAGCTCACCAGGGACAGGGAGGGACATTCAGTACTTC
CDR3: CASSPGTGRDIQYF

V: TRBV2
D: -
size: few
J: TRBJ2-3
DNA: TGTGCCAGCACTCGAGGGTTCACAGATACGCAGTATTTT
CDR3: CASTRGFTDTQYF

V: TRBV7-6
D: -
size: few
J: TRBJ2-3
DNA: TGTGCCAGCGCACTACGGACAATCAGCACAGATACGCAGTATTTT
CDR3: CASALRTISTDTQYF

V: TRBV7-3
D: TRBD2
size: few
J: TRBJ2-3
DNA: TGTGCCAGCAGCATCGGGACTAGCGGCACAGATACGCAGTATTTT
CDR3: CASSIGTSGTDTQYF

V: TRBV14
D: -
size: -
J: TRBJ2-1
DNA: TGTGCCAGCAGCCATAAGGTAGCGATTTACAATGAGCAGTTCTTC
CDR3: CASSHKVAIYNEQFF

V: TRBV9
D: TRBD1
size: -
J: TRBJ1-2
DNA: TGTGCCAGCAGCGGCCCGGGACAGGGACCTGGCTACACCTTC
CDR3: CASSGPGQGPGYTF

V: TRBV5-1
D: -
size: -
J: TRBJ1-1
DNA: TGCGCCAGCAGCTTCCTCGCACAGAACACTGAAGCTTTCTTT
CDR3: CASSFLAQNTEAFF

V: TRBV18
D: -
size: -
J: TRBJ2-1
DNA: TGTGCCAGCTCATCTAGCACCCATGAGCAGTTCTTC
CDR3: CASSSSTHEQFF